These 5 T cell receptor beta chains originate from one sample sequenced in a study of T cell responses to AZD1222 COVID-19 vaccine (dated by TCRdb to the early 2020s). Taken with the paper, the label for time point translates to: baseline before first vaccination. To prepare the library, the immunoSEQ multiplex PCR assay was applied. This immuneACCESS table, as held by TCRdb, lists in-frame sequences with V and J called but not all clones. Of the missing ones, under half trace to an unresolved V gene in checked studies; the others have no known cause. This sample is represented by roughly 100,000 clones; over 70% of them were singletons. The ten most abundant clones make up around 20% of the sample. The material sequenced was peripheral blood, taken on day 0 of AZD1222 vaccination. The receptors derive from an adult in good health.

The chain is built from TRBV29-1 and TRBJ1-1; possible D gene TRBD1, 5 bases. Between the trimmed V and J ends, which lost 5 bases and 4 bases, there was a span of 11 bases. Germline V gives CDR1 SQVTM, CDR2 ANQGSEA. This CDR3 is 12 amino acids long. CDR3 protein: CSVSKGFTEAFF. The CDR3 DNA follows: TGCAGCGTTTCTAAGGGGTTCACTGAAGCTTTCTTT.

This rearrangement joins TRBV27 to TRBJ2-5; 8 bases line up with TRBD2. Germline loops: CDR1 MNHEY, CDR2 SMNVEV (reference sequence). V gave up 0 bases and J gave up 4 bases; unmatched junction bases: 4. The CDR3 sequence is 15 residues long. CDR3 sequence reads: CASSLSRLAGETQYF. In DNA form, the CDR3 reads TGTGCCAGCAGTTTATCGCGGCTAGCGGGAGAGACCCAGTACTTC.

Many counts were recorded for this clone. The CDR3 sequence: CASSSPDRAGEKLFF. The CDR3 coding sequence is TGTGCCAGCAGCTCTCCTGACAGGGCGGGGGAAAAACTGTTTTTT. The gene calls are TRBV7-9 and TRBJ1-4; 7 bases line up with TRBD1. The V gene's germline CDR1 is SEHNR and CDR2 FQNEAQ (reference sequence). After removal of 4 bases from V and 8 bases from J, the junction contained 10 bases not matched to a gene. The CDR3 length is 15 residues.

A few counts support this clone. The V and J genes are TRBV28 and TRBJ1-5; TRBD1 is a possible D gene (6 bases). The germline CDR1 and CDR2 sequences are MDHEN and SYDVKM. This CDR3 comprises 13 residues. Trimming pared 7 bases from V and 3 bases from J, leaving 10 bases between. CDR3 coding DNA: TGTGCCAGCACTCAGGGGCTCAATCAGCCCCAGCATTTT. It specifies CASTQGLNQPQHF.

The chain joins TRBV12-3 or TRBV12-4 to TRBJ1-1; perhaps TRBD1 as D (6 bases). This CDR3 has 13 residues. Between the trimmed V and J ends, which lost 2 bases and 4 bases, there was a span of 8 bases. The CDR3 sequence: CASSLQGSTEAFF. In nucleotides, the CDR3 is TGTGCCAGCAGTTTACAGGGGAGCACTGAAGCTTTCTTT.